The 21 T cell receptor beta chains below were found in one sample sequenced in a study of blood T cell repertoires in COVID-19. The table came from immunoSEQ multiplex PCR; TCRdb's copy has only in-frame clones and leaves some out. The data hold 120,000 to 150,000 clones, with roughly 86% observed a single time. Source material: PBMCs or T cells enriched from blood (not recorded which). These receptors were collected from a woman aged 45-65 years with acute COVID-19.

Written as DNA, the CDR3 is TGTGCCAGCAGCGGGGCAGGAGCCTACGAGCAGTACTTC. Translated, it gives CASSGAGAYEQYF. This chain links TRBV13 with TRBJ2-7, with TRBD1 as a possible D gene (5 bases). With 5 bases removed from V and 2 bases from J, the gap between germline ends came to 10 bases. Germline assignment: CDR1 PRHDT and CDR2 FYEKMQ (reference sequence). The length of the CDR3 is 13 residues.

J is TRBJ2-5 and V is TRBV11-3; 7 nucleotides match TRBD2. The CDR3 loop spans 16 amino acids. Per germline, CDR1 SGHNT and CDR2 YENEEA. V was clipped by 6 bases and J by 3 bases; unmatched bases: 13. CDR3 sequence (DNA): TGTGCCAGCAGGGGAGCCGGGGGGACCCCAGAAGAGACCCAGTACTTC. This gives the protein CASRGAGGTPEETQYF.

The chain uses TRBV9 and TRBJ2-3, with unresolved D. With 0 bases removed from V and 0 bases from J, the gap between germline ends came to 5 bases. This CDR3 is built from 14 residues. CDR1 and CDR2 from the germline V gene are SGDLS and YYNGEE. CDR3 sequence (DNA): TGTGCCAGCAGCGTAGACGGGAGCACAGATACGCAGTATTTT. This translates into CASSVDGSTDTQYF.

This clone was seen only once. The same CDR3 can be traced to other DNA sequences in this sample. The rearrangement links TRBV3-1 (or the pseudogene TRBV3-2) to TRBJ1-1; a weak D match, TRBD1 (5 bases). This CDR3 spans 11 amino acids. Germline assignment: CDR1 LGHDT and CDR2 YNNKEL (reference sequence). Trimming removed 6 bases from V and 5 bases from J, with 7 bases in between. The CDR3 loop is CASRGGTEAFF. The CDR3 DNA reads TGTGCCAGCAGGGGGGGAACTGAAGCTTTCTTT.

In its sample, this clone was seen a few times. The rearrangement links TRBV4-3 to TRBJ1-5, with a weak D call TRBD1 (6 bases). The CDR3 consists of 14 residues. Per the germline V gene, CDR1 is LGHNA and CDR2 is YSLEER. The V and J ends lost 0 bases and 6 bases respectively, with 9 bases between them. The CDR3 here is CASSQDLTGQPQHF. The CDR3 DNA reads as TGCGCCAGCAGCCAAGATTTGACAGGTCAGCCCCAGCATTTT.

The V gene is TRBV5-1, the J gene TRBJ1-2; the D gene is possibly TRBD1 (6 bases). The CDR3 spans 14 residues. V lost 4 bases and J lost 8, with 18 bases in between. Germline V gene data show CDR1 as SGHRS and CDR2 as YFSETQ. This CDR3 is CASSTGGGAGGYTF. The CDR3 DNA reads TGCGCCAGCAGCACGGGCGGGGGCGCGGGCGGCTACACCTTC.

This clone was seen a single time. This chain uses TRBV6-5 with TRBJ2-1; 13 bases fit TRBD2. The CDR3 runs to 15 residues. The ends lost 5 bases at V and 7 bases at J; junction bases unmatched: 5. Looked up from germline, CDR1 is MNHEY and CDR2 is SVGAGI. CDR3 in amino acids: CASSRTSGRGNEQFF. For the CDR3, the DNA is TGTGCCAGCAGTCGGACTAGCGGGAGAGGAAATGAGCAGTTCTTC.

Notes on this clone: A junction end diverges from the germline sequence, so it may reflect a read error. The rearrangement links TRBV7-2 to TRBJ2-1, with 10 bases aligning to TRBD1. CDR1 SGHTA and CDR2 FQGNSA come from the germline V gene. This CDR3 is 13 amino acids long. The CDR3 loop is CASSSGQGTIGVF. DNA for the CDR3: TGTGCCAGCAGCTCGGGACAGGGGACTATTGGGGTCTTC.

The rearrangement uses TRBV15 and TRBJ1-2, with 9 bases that match TRBD1. Germline V lookup: CDR1 LNHNV, CDR2 YYDKDF (reference sequence). CDR3 length: 13 residues. Trimming took 5 bases from V and 5 from J; bases not matched to a gene: 3. The CDR3 nucleotides are TGTGCCACCAGCCCCGGGACAGGGTATGGCTACACCTTC. Amino acid sequence: CATSPGTGYGYTF.

CDR3 nucleotide sequence: TGTGCCAGCAGTGAACAGGAGGGCACTGAAGCTTTCTTT. Amino acid sequence: CASSEQEGTEAFF. This rearrangement joins TRBV2 to TRBJ1-1, with D hard to call. This CDR3 contains 13 residues. The V end was cut by 2 bases, the J end by 4 bases, with 8 bases between. From germline, CDR1 is SNHLY and CDR2 FYNNEI.

The chain employs TRBV5-8 and TRBJ1-5; 9 nucleotides align to TRBD1. The germline gives CDR1 SGHTS, CDR2 YDEGEE. J was trimmed by 5 bases and V by 4 bases; bases with no gene match: 7. CDR3 size: 15 residues. The CDR3: CASSLPGQGYQPQHF. The CDR3 DNA reads TGTGCCAGCAGCCTACCGGGACAGGGATATCAGCCCCAGCATTTT.

V and J are TRBV30 and TRBJ1-1; a possible D gene is TRBD1 (6 bases). Germline assignment: CDR1 GTSNPN and CDR2 SVGIG (reference sequence). V lost 2 bases and J lost 4, with 11 bases in between. This CDR3 is 13 amino acids long. The CDR3 sequence: CAWSPKGVTEAFF. CDR3 coding DNA: TGTGCCTGGAGTCCGAAGGGGGTCACTGAAGCTTTCTTT.

The V and J genes are TRBV13 and TRBJ2-5; TRBD2 matches at 10 bases. Germline lookup yields CDR1 PRHDT and CDR2 FYEKMQ (reference sequence). The CDR3 consists of 14 residues. The J segment lost 5 bases and the V segment lost 5 bases, leaving 5 bases of the junction unmatched. The CDR3 DNA sequence: TGTGCCAGCAGCCTAGCGGGAGCGGGGGAGACCCAGTACTTC. Amino acid sequence: CASSLAGAGETQYF.

The chain employs TRBV12-3 or TRBV12-4 and TRBJ1-2; 10 bases map to TRBD1. J lost 3 bases, V lost 9 bases, and 4 bases had no gene match. This CDR3 has 13 residues. This chain's CDR3 is CASRDRGDYGYTF. As DNA, the CDR3 is TGTGCCAGTAGGGACAGGGGAGACTATGGCTACACCTTC.

V and J are TRBV5-1 and TRBJ1-1; 7 positions match TRBD1. Germline CDR1 is SGHRS and CDR2 is YFSETQ. V was clipped by 1 base and J by 5 bases; unmatched bases: 11. The CDR3 sequence is 16 residues long. The CDR3 DNA reads as TGCGCCAGCAGCTTGACAGGGGATCTGGTTTGGACTGAAGCTTTCTTT. Translated: CASSLTGDLVWTEAFF. The entire variable domain, with the rest obtained from reference TRBV5-1 and TRBJ1-1, is as follows: KAGVTQTPRYLIKTRGQQVTLSCSPISGHRSVSWYQQTPGQGLQFLFEYFSETQRNKGNFPGRFSGRQFSNSRSEMNVSTLELGDSALYLCASSLTGDLVWTEAFFGQGTRLTVV.

The genes are TRBV11-2 and TRBJ1-1; D is unresolved. Germline V CDR1 and CDR2: SGHAT, FQNNGV. The CDR3 loop spans 13 amino acids. V was cut by 4 bases and J by 4 bases, with 10 bases left in between. The CDR3 spells CASSWERATEAFF. The CDR3 DNA reads TGTGCCAGCAGCTGGGAGCGGGCCACTGAAGCTTTCTTT.

The chain joins TRBV2 to TRBJ1-5; TRBD1 might be the D (5 bases). Per the germline V gene, CDR1 is SNHLY and CDR2 is FYNNEI. This CDR3 region has 15 residues. V was cut by 7 bases and J by 4 bases, with 17 bases left in between. This CDR3 reads CASMPMTGLNQPQHF. CDR3 bases: TGTGCCAGCATGCCCATGACGGGACTTAATCAGCCCCAGCATTTT.

The V and J genes are TRBV7-8 and TRBJ2-2, with D possibly being TRBD2 (7 bases). Trimming removed 1 base from V and 7 bases from J, with 19 bases in between. The germline V gene has CDR1 SGHVS and CDR2 FQNEAQ. The CDR3 runs to 17 residues. In DNA, the CDR3 is TGTGCCAGCAGCTTAGGGAGCGGGGACAACCCGGGCGGGGAGCTGTTTTTT. Translating gives CASSLGSGDNPGGELFF.

This clone occurred once. J is TRBJ2-5 and V is TRBV20-1; TRBD2 agrees at 7 bases. Germline CDR1 and CDR2: DFQATT and SNEGSKA (reference sequence). V lost 7 bases, J lost 2 bases, and 1 base stayed unmatched. CDR3 length: 11 residues. CDR3 in amino acids: CSVGGQETQYF. As DNA, the CDR3 is TGCAGTGTGGGAGGGCAAGAGACCCAGTACTTC.

The V call is TRBV7-2, the J call TRBJ1-3, with TRBD1 identical over 7 bases. The CDR3 loop spans 14 amino acids. The germline V gene has CDR1 SGHTA and CDR2 FQGNSA. Trimming cost V 5 bases and J 7 bases; bases outside gene matches: 8. CDR3 coding DNA: TGTGCCAGCAGCCGGGACAGTTTTTTTAACACCATATATTTT. Protein: CASSRDSFFNTIYF.

The V gene is TRBV10-1, the J gene TRBJ1-1; 7 bases fit TRBD1. Germline assignment: CDR1 WNHNN and CDR2 SYGVQD (reference sequence). This CDR3 has 13 amino acids. V lost 7 bases to trimming and J lost 2 bases; unmatched junction nucleotides: 4. The CDR3 nucleotides are TGCGCCAGCATTGGGACAGAAAACACTGAAGCTTTCTTT. This codes for CASIGTENTEAFF.